The sequence of this T cell receptor (beta chain) was determined in a study of graft-versus-host responses after intestinal transplantation. Overall study: After anti-thymocyte globulin induction, recipients took tacrolimus and steroids for approximately three years.

About this clone: What it binds is unknown.

Germline V CDR1 and CDR2: LGHNA, YNFKEQ. The CDR3 contains 15 residues. V shed 2 bases and J shed 6 bases, with 15 bases lying between them. Assay used: immunoSEQ multiplex PCR; TCRdb lists only in-frame clones, some missing. Here the sample spans about 41,000 clones, 90% to 95% being singletons. Regarding the study as a whole: GvH clones detected in recipient marrow included some appearing first in ileum or blood. Early after transplant, HvG clones declined as circulating GvH clones peaked.

V gene TRBV4-2 combines with J gene TRBJ2-3; the D call may be TRBD1 or TRBD2 (7 bases each). The sequence was collected from a human donor who was the organ donor for an intestinal transplant. Material: unstimulated CD8+ T cells sorted from spleen or lymph node cells, obtained before transplant. CDR3: CASSQKGGGRDTQYF. The CDR3 DNA follows: TGTGCCAGCAGCCAAAAGGGAGGGGGCCGGGATACGCAGTATTTT.